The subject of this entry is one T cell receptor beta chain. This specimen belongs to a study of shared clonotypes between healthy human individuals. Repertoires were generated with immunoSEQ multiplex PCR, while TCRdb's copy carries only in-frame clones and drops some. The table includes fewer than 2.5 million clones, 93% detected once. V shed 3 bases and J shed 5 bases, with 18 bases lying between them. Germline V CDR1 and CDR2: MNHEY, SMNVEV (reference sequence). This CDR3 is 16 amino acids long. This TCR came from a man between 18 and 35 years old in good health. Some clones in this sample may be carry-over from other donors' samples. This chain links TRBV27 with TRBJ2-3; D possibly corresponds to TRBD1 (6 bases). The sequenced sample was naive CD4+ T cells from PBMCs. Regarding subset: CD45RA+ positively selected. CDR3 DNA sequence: TGTGCCAGCAGTTTCCGGGACACCCTCCGAGGAGATACGCAGTATTTT. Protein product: CASSFRDTLRGDTQYF.